This T cell receptor (beta chain) derives from a study of blood T cell repertoires in COVID-19. Study context: Samples taken during acute and convalescent COVID-19 were collected in the United States, Italy and Spain. T cells, B-cell-depleted T cells, or PBMCs provided the cDNA or gDNA that served as material.

Germline V gene lookup returns CDR1 SQVTM and CDR2 ANQGSEA. The CDR3 runs 13 residues. Trimming shortened V by 4 bases and J by 3 bases, and 13 bases separated the two germline ends. Original data processing: Reference gene primer amplification gave nucleated cell count estimates. Libraries were prepared by immunoSEQ multiplex PCR; TCRdb keeps only in-frame clonotypes and omits some of them. V and J calls and clone size follow that table, whereas D and trimming were derived from the DNA. Among tens of thousands of clones, approximately 87% were seen once, and the ten largest hold 7% to 8%. This clonotype was obtained from a human donor with acute or convalescent COVID-19. The donor label of this sample is uncertain. The chain uses TRBV29-1 and TRBJ2-7; D perhaps matches TRBD1 (6 bases). The specimen was peripheral blood. The CDR3 DNA reads as TGCAGCGTTGGAGGGGGAAGTAGCTACGAGCAGTACTTC. Protein product: CSVGGGSSYEQYF.